This T cell receptor (beta chain) is drawn from a study of early T cells in non-severe SARS-CoV-2 infection. This clonotype came up a few times. The ends lost 5 bases at V and 5 bases at J; junction bases unmatched: 10. The CDR3 sequence is 15 residues long. TCRdb reprocessed the 5' RACE reads with MiXCR, giving one entry per CDR3 protein. This sample has about 130,000 distinct CDR3 sequences, with around 14% found just once. This sequence was found in an adult who was a healthcare worker with PCR-confirmed SARS-CoV-2 infection or an uninfected control (not recorded which). The gene calls are TRBV12-3 or TRBV12-4 and TRBJ2-5; the match to TRBD1 covers 8 bases. Material for sequencing was whole blood. CDR3 loop: CASSPGTGPGETQYF. DNA of the CDR3: TGTGCCAGCAGTCCAGGGACAGGCCCCGGGGAGACCCAGTACTTC.